The 2 T cell receptor beta chains below come from one sample, sequenced in a study of CD8 T cells in ankylosing spondylitis. TCRdb analysed the 5' RACE reads with MiXCR anew, one entry per CDR3 protein. The table records about 240,000 distinct CDR3 sequences, about 24% of them present only once. Sequenced: blood, either unsorted or a sorted T cell fraction (not recorded which). The receptors stem from a male donor with ankylosing spondylitis or in good health (not recorded which).

At least ten counts were recorded for this clonotype. The genes are TRBV3-1 and TRBJ2-3, with D perhaps assigned TRBD1 or TRBD2 (5 bases each). The V gene lost 5 bases and the J gene lost 2 bases, with 14 bases spanning the gap. The CDR3 totals 15 residues. Germline CDR1 reads LGHDT; CDR2 reads YNNKEL (reference sequence). The CDR3 nucleotides read TGTGCCAGCAGCACCCGACAGACTAACACAGATACGCAGTATTTT. Protein: CASSTRQTNTDTQYF.

Ten or more counts support this clonotype. The V call is TRBV12-3 or TRBV12-4, the J call TRBJ2-4, with D maybe TRBD2 (7 bases). CDR3 size: 15 residues. Trimming took off 6 bases at V and 12 bases at J, with 24 bases between the two ends. This chain's CDR3 is CASRHSGGRKENQYF. As DNA, the CDR3 is TGTGCCAGCAGACATTCGGGGGGCCGAAAAGAAAATCAGTACTTC.